Listed here are 26 T cell receptor beta chains from one sample, sequenced in a study of blood T cell repertoires in COVID-19. This table comes from immunoSEQ multiplex PCR, and its TCRdb copy is limited to in-frame clones, with some not included. The table has around 300,000 clones, approximately 90% seen once. Input material: peripheral blood. These receptors originate from a woman aged 50 to 65 with COVID-19, enrolled during active disease.

The chain combines TRBV5-5 with TRBJ1-1; 8 nucleotides line up with TRBD1. With V trimmed by 1 base and J by 5 bases, 13 bases remained unmatched. From germline, CDR1 is SGHKS and CDR2 YYEKEE (reference sequence). This CDR3 is 17 amino acids long. The DNA for the CDR3 is TGTGCCAGCAGCTTGTACCTATCCAGGACAGGGAAAACTGAAGCTTTCTTT. Its translation is CASSLYLSRTGKTEAFF.

The chain uses TRBV19 and TRBJ1-2; 9 nucleotides align to TRBD1. The CDR3 has 14 residues. Per germline, CDR1 LNHDA and CDR2 SQIVND (reference sequence). Trimming took 2 bases from V and 7 from J; bases not matched to a gene: 5. This CDR3 is CASSIPQGAGGYTF. The CDR3 bases are TGTGCCAGTAGTATACCACAGGGGGCAGGTGGCTACACCTTC. Full variable domain (missing parts from reference TRBV19 and TRBJ1-2): DGGITQSPKYLFRKEGQNVTLSCEQNLNHDAMYWYRQDPGQGLRLIYYSQIVNDFQKGDIAEGYSVSREKKESFPLTVTSAQKNPTAFYLCASSIPQGAGGYTFGSGTRLTVV.

The chain uses TRBV18 and TRBJ1-1; no firm D call. Trimming shortened V by 1 base and J by 6 bases, and 15 bases separated the two germline ends. Germline V CDR1 and CDR2: KGHSH, LQKENI. This CDR3 contains 15 residues. The CDR3 spells CASSPRSGLRAEAFF. CDR3 nucleotides: TGTGCCAGCTCACCACGCTCAGGATTGAGAGCTGAAGCTTTCTTT.

This clone occurred a few times. The chain uses TRBV27 and TRBJ1-1; 8 nucleotides agree with TRBD1. Germline V CDR1 and CDR2: MNHEY, SMNVEV (reference sequence). The V and J ends lost 5 bases and 5 bases, in that order; junction bases with no gene match: 7. The CDR3 contains 14 residues. CDR3 amino acids: CASSPGTGPTEAFF. For the CDR3, the DNA is TGTGCCAGCAGTCCCGGGACAGGACCGACTGAAGCTTTCTTT.

This chain joins TRBV7-9 and TRBJ2-7; 7 bases align to TRBD2. Germline CDR1 SEHNR, CDR2 FQNEAQ (reference sequence). With 1 base clipped from V and 5 bases from J, the junction kept 11 bases outside the gene matches. This CDR3 region has 16 residues. Here the CDR3 reads CASSLGFFAGVDEQYF. CDR3 DNA: TGTGCCAGCAGCTTAGGTTTTTTTGCGGGAGTTGACGAGCAGTACTTC.

A word on this clone: The identical CDR3 is also encoded by other nucleotide sequences in the sample. The chain joins TRBV19 to TRBJ2-7; 8 bases are a match to TRBD2. This CDR3 comprises 14 residues. Germline V lookup: CDR1 LNHDA, CDR2 SQIVND (reference sequence). After removal of 1 base from V and 3 bases from J, the junction contained 2 bases not matched to a gene. CDR3 bases: TGTGCCAGTAGTATAGGGGGGACTAGCTACGAGCAGTACTTC. Translated: CASSIGGTSYEQYF.

CDR3 protein: CSGVWRGSYNEQFF. The CDR3 bases are TGCAGCGGGGTCTGGCGGGGCTCCTACAATGAGCAGTTCTTC. The chain joins TRBV29-1 to TRBJ2-1; possibly TRBD2 for D (6 bases). Germline CDR1 reads SQVTM; CDR2 reads ANQGSEA. The V and J ends lost 7 bases and 0 bases respectively, with 13 bases between them. This CDR3 has 14 residues.

The sample holds one count of this clone. The chain carries TRBV18 and TRBJ2-7; D is unclear. Trimming removed 0 bases from V and 3 bases from J, with 6 bases in between. CDR3 length equals 13 residues. Germline CDR1 KGHSH, CDR2 LQKENI. Here the CDR3 DNA reads TGTGCCAGCTCACCACCCGCCGGCTACGAGCAGTACTTC. Translation gives CASSPPAGYEQYF.

The rearrangement joins TRBV2 to TRBJ2-2, with 14 nucleotides matching TRBD2. With V trimmed by 6 bases and J by 2 bases, 11 bases remained unmatched. Per the germline V gene, CDR1 is SNHLY and CDR2 is FYNNEI. The CDR3 is 19 amino acids. The CDR3 spells CASSRWGTSGSTNTGELFF. The DNA of the CDR3 is TGTGCCAGCAGCCGCTGGGGGACTAGCGGGAGCACTAACACCGGGGAGCTGTTTTTT.

The genes are TRBV27 and TRBJ2-7, with a tentative D call TRBD1 (5 bases). CDR1 is MNHEY and CDR2 is SMNVEV in the germline V gene (reference sequence). Trimming removed 4 bases from V and 0 bases from J, with 10 bases in between. The CDR3 spans 14 residues. The CDR3 nucleotides are TGTGCCAGCAGTTACAGGTCTAGCTCCTACGAGCAGTACTTC. Translated, it gives CASSYRSSSYEQYF.

This chain uses TRBV6-5 with TRBJ1-5; 9 bases are shared with TRBD1. The CDR3 covers 13 residues. The germline V gene has CDR1 MNHEY and CDR2 SVGAGI. The junction had 5 bases not matched to a gene; V was cut back by 8 bases and J by 6 bases. This chain's CDR3 is CASLGQGSQPQHF. In nucleotides, the CDR3 is TGTGCCAGCCTCGGACAGGGGTCTCAGCCCCAGCATTTT.

The chain couples TRBV2 to TRBJ2-3, with unresolved D. V lost 6 bases and J 2 bases, leaving 6 bases between the germline ends. The CDR3 contains 12 residues. CDR1 is SNHLY and CDR2 is FYNNEI in the germline V gene. The CDR3 sequence is CASSSVTDTQYF. DNA for the CDR3: TGTGCCAGCAGCTCAGTCACAGATACGCAGTATTTT.

The chain couples TRBV11-3 to TRBJ2-1; 9 nucleotides align to TRBD2. V trimming: 4 bases; J trimming: 0 bases; junction bases outside the gene matches: 7. The germline V gene has CDR1 SGHNT and CDR2 YENEEA. This CDR3 has 17 residues. CDR3 bases: TGTGCCAGCAGCTCTAGACTAGCGGCACCCTCCTACAATGAGCAGTTCTTC. Protein: CASSSRLAAPSYNEQFF.

This clone occurred a few times. V is TRBV6-5 and J is TRBJ2-2; the match to TRBD2 covers 7 bases. The CDR3 has 15 residues. J gave up 4 bases and V 6 bases, and 8 bases lay outside the gene matches. Germline-derived CDR1 and CDR2 are MNHEY and SVGAGI. CDR3 nucleotides: TGTGCCAGCAGGTTTGCGGGAGAACCCACCGGGGAGCTGTTTTTT. It translates to CASRFAGEPTGELFF.

This rearrangement joins TRBV12-3 or TRBV12-4 to TRBJ1-1; D call uncertain. V lost 3 bases, J lost 11 bases, and 7 bases lay in between. This CDR3 has 10 amino acids. The CDR3 reads CASSLAHAFF. The CDR3 DNA follows: TGTGCCAGCAGTTTGGCCCACGCTTTCTTT.

This clone has a count of ten or more. The genes are TRBV24-1 and TRBJ2-1, with 9 bases identical to TRBD1. Germline CDR1 is KGHDR and CDR2 is SFDVKD. This CDR3 has 17 residues. V dropped 3 bases and J dropped 5; count of bases not matched to a gene: 10. The CDR3 is CATSDKYRGREDNEQFF. The DNA for the CDR3 is TGTGCCACCAGTGATAAGTACAGGGGGCGCGAGGACAATGAGCAGTTCTTC.

The CDR3 bases are TGTGCCAGCAGCCTAGTCGGTACTGAGACCCAGTACTTC. Translated, it gives CASSLVGTETQYF. The chain uses TRBV7-3 and TRBJ2-5, with D uncertain. The germline V and J ends were trimmed by 5 bases and 5 bases, with 12 bases remaining between them. CDR3 length: 13 residues. Germline V CDR1 and CDR2: SGHTA, FQGTGA.

This clone was seen just once. The rearrangement joins TRBV5-4 to TRBJ2-3; TRBD2 aligns across 7 bases. The germline V gene encodes CDR1 SGHNT and CDR2 YYREEE (reference sequence). V trimming: 3 bases; J trimming: 8 bases; junction bases outside the gene matches: 9. The CDR3 sequence is 14 residues long. CDR3 coding DNA: TGTGCCAGCAGCTCCCGGGACTACAAAGGTACGCAGTATTTT. Encoded protein: CASSSRDYKGTQYF.

This clone occurred once. The rearrangement uses TRBV11-3 and TRBJ2-7; the match to TRBD2 covers 14 bases. This CDR3 region has 19 residues. Germline values: CDR1 SGHNT, CDR2 YENEEA. V was pared by 2 bases and J by 7 bases, with 16 bases of the junction left unmatched. For the CDR3, the DNA is TGTGCCAGCAGCTTATACTCCGGGACTAGCGGGAGCTTTTTTGGGGAGCAGTACTTC. Translation gives CASSLYSGTSGSFFGEQYF.

The V gene is TRBV4-2, the J gene TRBJ2-3, with 7 nucleotides matching TRBD2. The CDR3 covers 18 residues. Germline-derived CDR1 and CDR2 are LGHNA and YNFKEQ. J was trimmed by 2 bases and V by 0 bases; bases with no gene match: 11. CDR3 residues: CASSQEIRDYTYTDTQYF. The DNA of the CDR3 is TGTGCCAGCAGCCAAGAAATTCGGGACTACACTTACACAGATACGCAGTATTTT.

The J gene is TRBJ2-1, the V gene TRBV30; 9 nucleotides line up with TRBD2. Germline CDR1 reads GTSNPN; CDR2 reads SVGIG (reference sequence). V dropped 2 bases and J dropped 7; count of bases not matched to a gene: 3. The CDR3 runs to 13 residues. The DNA for the CDR3 is TGTGCCTGGAGTTTCGGACTAGCGAATGAGCAGTTCTTC. Translating it yields CAWSFGLANEQFF.

The chain couples TRBV18 to TRBJ2-5; TRBD2 aligns across 8 bases. The CDR3 consists of 14 residues. Trimming removed 6 bases from V and 4 bases from J; junction bases left unmatched: 7. Germline values: CDR1 KGHSH, CDR2 LQKENI. The CDR3 is CASSLREGGETQYF. For the CDR3, the DNA is TGTGCCAGCTCCCTACGGGAGGGCGGAGAGACCCAGTACTTC.

This clone has a single count. The chain links TRBV4-1 to TRBJ2-1, with D possibly being TRBD1 (5 bases). The CDR3 length is 14 residues. Germline lookup yields CDR1 MGHRA and CDR2 YSYEKL. V was trimmed by 5 bases and J by 2 bases, leaving 10 bases between them. DNA of the CDR3: TGCGCCAGCAGCTCACAGGTTACCTACAATGAGCAGTTCTTC. It encodes CASSSQVTYNEQFF.

The chain employs TRBV29-1 and TRBJ1-2; D possibly corresponds to TRBD1 (6 bases). Germline V gene data show CDR1 as SQVTM and CDR2 as ANQGSEA. Trimming left V 4 bases short and J 0 bases short, with 12 bases between. CDR3 length: 14 amino acids. Here the CDR3 reads CSVVAGTPNYGYTF. The DNA of the CDR3 is TGCAGCGTTGTAGCCGGGACACCTAACTATGGCTACACCTTC. Combining the CDR3 with reference TRBV29-1 and TRBJ1-2 gives the whole variable domain SAVISQKPSRDICQRGTSLTIQCQVDSQVTMMFWYRQQPGQSLTLIATANQGSEATYESGFVIDKFPISRPNLTFSTLTVSNMSPEDSSIYLCSVVAGTPNYGYTFGSGTRLTVV.

The chain uses TRBV25-1 and TRBJ2-7; a weak D match, TRBD1 (5 bases). The V gene lost 1 base and the J gene lost 4 bases, with 14 bases spanning the gap. CDR1 MGHDK and CDR2 SYGVNS come from the germline V gene. This CDR3 contains 15 residues. CDR3 nucleotides: TGTGCCAGCAGTGAATTGAATAGGGGAAGGTACGAGCAGTACTTC. Residues: CASSELNRGRYEQYF.

J is TRBJ2-3 and V is TRBV15, with 9 bases that match TRBD2. Trimming cost V 8 bases and J 4 bases; bases outside gene matches: 4. This CDR3 comprises 13 residues. Germline lookup yields CDR1 LNHNV and CDR2 YYDKDF (reference sequence). The CDR3 here is CATAGGRPDTQYF. In DNA form, the CDR3 reads TGTGCCACCGCGGGGGGGCGCCCAGATACGCAGTATTTT.